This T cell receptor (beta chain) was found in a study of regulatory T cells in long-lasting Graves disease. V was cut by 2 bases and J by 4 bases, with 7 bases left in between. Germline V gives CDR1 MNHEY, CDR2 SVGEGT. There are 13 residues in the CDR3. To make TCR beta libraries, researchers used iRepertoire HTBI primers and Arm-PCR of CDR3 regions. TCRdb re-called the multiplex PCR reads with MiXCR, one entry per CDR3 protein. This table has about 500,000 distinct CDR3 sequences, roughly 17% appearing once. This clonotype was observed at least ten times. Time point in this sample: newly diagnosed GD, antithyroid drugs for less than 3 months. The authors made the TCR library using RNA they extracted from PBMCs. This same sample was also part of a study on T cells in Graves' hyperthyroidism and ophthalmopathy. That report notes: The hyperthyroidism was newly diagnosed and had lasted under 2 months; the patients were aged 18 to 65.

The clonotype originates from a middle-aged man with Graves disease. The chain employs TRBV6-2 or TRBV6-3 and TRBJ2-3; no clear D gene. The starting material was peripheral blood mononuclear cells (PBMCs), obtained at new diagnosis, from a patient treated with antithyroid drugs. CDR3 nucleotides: TGTGCCAGCAGTTACCGACTCGCAGATACGCAGTATTTT. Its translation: CASSYRLADTQYF.